This T cell receptor beta chain was captured in a study of CD8 T cells in ankylosing spondylitis. Study results and limitations: Some of these motif variants have turned up before, in reports on reactive arthritis synovial fluid and blood. A CD8+ phenotype characterized the disease-linked clones, which were relatively rare in peripheral blood. For ankylosing spondylitis blood, a TCR beta motif of 7 to 9 highly homologous variants appeared characteristic. Clones tied to disease were said to be significantly enriched in matched ankylosing spondylitis synovial fluid.

Libraries of TCR beta came from quantitative 5'-RACE with molecular barcodes. TCRdb used MiXCR to reprocess the 5' RACE reads, holding one entry per CDR3 protein. The table records roughly 90,000 distinct CDR3 sequences, roughly 8.5% of them present only once. Notes on this clonotype: What it binds is not known.

Trimming removed 5 bases at V and 0 bases at J, with 13 bases between. Per the germline V gene, CDR1 is SGHVS and CDR2 is FQNEAQ. The CDR3 contains 16 residues. The gene calls are TRBV7-8 and TRBJ2-2; D remains unclear. The sample consisted of blood, either unsorted or a sorted T cell fraction (not recorded which). The sequence derives from a male donor with ankylosing spondylitis. For the CDR3, the DNA is TGTGCCAGCAGCCCATACTCTGGGGCGAACACCGGGGAGCTGTTTTTT. This codes for CASSPYSGANTGELFF.